This TCR beta chain comes out of a study of Ad26.COV2.S vaccination and SARS-CoV-2 variants (dated by TCRdb to the early 2020s). A note on the overall study: Vaccine-arm donors came from COV1001, a multicentre, randomized, double-blind, placebo-controlled phase I-IIa trial of Ad26.COV2.S in healthy adults. Ad26.COV2.S was administered intramuscularly at 5 x 10^10 or 1 x 10^11 viral particles, either as a single shot or as two shots given 56 days apart. The specificity and breadth of SARS-CoV-2-reactive T cell receptors after Ad26.COV2.S vaccination were assessed by TCRbeta repertoire sequencing. The TCR-sequenced set comprised approximately 30 samples: approximately 20 Ad26.COV2.S vaccine recipients, 5 placebo recipients and 8 SARS-CoV-2 convalescent individuals. Participants in the trial were split at random into five groups of five each, receiving low-dose or high-dose Ad26.COV2.S once or twice, or else placebo on both occasions. Investigators remained blinded to trial group allocation during experiments and outcome assessment. On the study overall, not on this receptor specifically: Substantial breadth of spike-specific CD8+ and CD4+ T cell responses was reported after vaccination. The study was not powered to compare responses between vaccine doses or regimens. It was noted by the authors that total T cell responses may have been underestimated by the TCR breadth and depth analyses. Higher spike-specific TCR breadth was observed in Ad26.COV2.S recipients than in placebo recipients (P = 0.0014). Vaccine and placebo recipients had similar non-spike TCR breadth, a finding consistent with the vaccine containing only spike.

The CDR3, cysteine through phenylalanine, is 15 amino acids long. The read is trimmed to its CDR3 DNA, 45 bases read in frame from base 1. V is cut by 3 bases and J by 6 bases, and the space between the germline ends is 12 bases. The germline V gene supplies CDR1 MDHEN and CDR2 SYDVKM. As to this clone: Its binding antigen is unknown. Per-base qualities were not stored, and no clone one base away is much larger.

In light of the paper, this sample's treatment or condition label describes: over 15 received Ad26.COV2.S at low or high dose, single or two shots; a few received placebo; per-sample allocation not given. For vaccine and placebo recipients, the sequenced repertoires came from samples collected on day 63 after the first injection. In Cohort 1b, around 25 adults aged 18-55 years were enrolled at a single site in Boston, USA, between 29 July and 7 August 2020. Ad26.COV2.S was a replication-incompetent adenovirus type 26 vector expressing a prefusion-stabilized SARS-CoV-2 spike protein from the original Wuhan strain. The immunoSEQ Assay was used to sequence TCRbeta CDR3 regions. After extraction, genomic DNA underwent amplification by bias-controlled multiplex PCR, followed by high-throughput sequencing. The authors' pipeline ran thus. To quantify the absolute abundance of each unique TCRbeta CDR3 region, sequences were collapsed and filtered. T cell fraction was estimated by normalizing TCRbeta template counts to usable DNA, with usable DNA measured through amplification of reference genes found in all nucleated cells. Repertoire TCRs were annotated as SARS-CoV-2-specific when V gene, CDR3 amino acid sequence and J gene were exactly matched to a known reactive TCR set. The reference SARS-CoV-2 TCR set was obtained from MIRA and was filtered for enrichment in COVID-19-positive ImmuneCODE repertoires, whereby public or cross-reactive TCRs were removed. Drawing on the MIRA antigens, annotated TCRs were analysed further at the level of specific ORF or position within ORF. Breadth was defined as annotated unique rearrangements over total unique productive rearrangements; depth was the summed frequency of those rearrangements. Two-sided Wilcoxon rank-sum tests were applied when comparing TCR breadth between groups. In its TCRdb copy, this immuneACCESS table keeps in-frame sequences only and misses some clones. Where compared with another copy, unresolved V genes explain less than half of these, and the others have no known cause. The V and J calls and clone size were taken over from that table, and D and trimming were inferred from the DNA. The sample table holds roughly 700,000 clones, of which more than 80% were seen once. Together, the top ten hold over 1.3% of the sample.

This TCR was sampled from a person aged 18-65 years who received the Ad26.COV2.S COVID-19 vaccine or a placebo. The chain is assembled from TRBV28 and TRBJ1-6; the D region possibly corresponds to TRBD1 (5 bases align). This specimen was peripheral blood, taken in a trial of Ad26.COV2.S vaccine versus placebo. The CDR3 region reads CASSLDGRGNSPLHF. In nucleotides, the sequence is TGTGCCAGCAGTTTGGATGGGAGGGGTAATTCACCCCTCCACTTT. Reference TRBV28 and TRBJ1-6 genes cover what lies past the CDR3, so the full variable domain is DVKVTQSSRYLVKRTGEKVFLECVQDMDHENMFWYRQDPGLGLRLIYFSYDVKMKEKGDIPEGYSVSREKKERFSLILESASTNQTSMYLCASSLDGRGNSPLHFGNGTRLTVT.